This T cell receptor beta chain was captured by sequencing in a study of blood T cells in healthy people across ages. Points from the study as a whole: TCR beta diversity was tightly associated with the proportion of naive T cells. Long-lived donors exceeded aged donors in naive CD4+ cells and diversity.

A note on this clonotype: Its matching antigen is unknown.

A J-beta primer mix and a sample-barcoded 5' primer were used in a second PCR of about 7 to 12 cycles. TCRdb itself ran the 5' RACE reads through MiXCR, one entry per CDR3 protein. Of about 1 million distinct CDR3 sequences in the sample, more than 35% are singletons; the top ten hold approximately 19%. This CDR3 spans 14 amino acids. From germline, CDR1 is DFQATT and CDR2 SNEGSKA (reference sequence). J lost 4 bases, V lost 5 bases, and 9 bases had no gene match. The V call is TRBV20-1, the J call TRBJ2-7, with 9 bases matching TRBD2. Sequenced material: blood. The clonotype comes from a woman aged 55-69 years in good health. Here the CDR3 DNA reads TGCAGTGCTCCCGAGAGTAGCGGGAGTTACGAGCAGTACTTC. Encoded protein: CSAPESSGSYEQYF.